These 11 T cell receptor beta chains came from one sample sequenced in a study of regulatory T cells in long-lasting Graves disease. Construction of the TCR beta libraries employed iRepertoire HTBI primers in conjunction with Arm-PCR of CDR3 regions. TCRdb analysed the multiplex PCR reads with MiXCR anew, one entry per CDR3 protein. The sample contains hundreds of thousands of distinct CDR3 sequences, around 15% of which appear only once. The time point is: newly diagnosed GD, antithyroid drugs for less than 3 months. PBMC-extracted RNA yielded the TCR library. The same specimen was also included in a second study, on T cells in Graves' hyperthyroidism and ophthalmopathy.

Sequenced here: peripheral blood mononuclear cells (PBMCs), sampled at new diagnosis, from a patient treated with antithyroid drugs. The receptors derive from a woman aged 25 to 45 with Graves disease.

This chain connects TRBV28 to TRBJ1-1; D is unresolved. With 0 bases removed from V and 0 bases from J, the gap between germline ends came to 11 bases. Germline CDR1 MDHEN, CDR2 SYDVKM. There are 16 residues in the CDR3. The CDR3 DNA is TGTGCCAGCAGTTTATGGGCCGCGGTAATGAACACTGAAGCTTTCTTT. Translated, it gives CASSLWAAVMNTEAFF.

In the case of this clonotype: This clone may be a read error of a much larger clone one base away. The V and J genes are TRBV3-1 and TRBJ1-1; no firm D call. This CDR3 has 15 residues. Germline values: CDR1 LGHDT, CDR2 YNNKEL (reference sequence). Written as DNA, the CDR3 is TGTGCCAGCAGCCAGGGTACTGGCTGGAACCCTGAAGCTTTCTTT. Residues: CASSQGTGWNPEAFF.

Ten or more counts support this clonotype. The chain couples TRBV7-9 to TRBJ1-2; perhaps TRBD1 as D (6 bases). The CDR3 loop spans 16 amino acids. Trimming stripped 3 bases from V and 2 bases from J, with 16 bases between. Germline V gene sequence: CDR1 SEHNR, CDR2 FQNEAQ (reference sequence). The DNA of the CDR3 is TGTGCCAGCAGCTTGGGGCCCCCTGGACAGAACTATGGCTACACCTTC. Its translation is CASSLGPPGQNYGYTF.

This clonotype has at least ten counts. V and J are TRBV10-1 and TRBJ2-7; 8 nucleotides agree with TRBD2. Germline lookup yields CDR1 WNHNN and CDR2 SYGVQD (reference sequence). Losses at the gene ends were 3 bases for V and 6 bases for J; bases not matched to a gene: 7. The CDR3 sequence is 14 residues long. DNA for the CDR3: TGCGCCAGCAGTGAAGGACTAGCTCGTGGCGAGCAGTACTTC. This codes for CASSEGLARGEQYF.

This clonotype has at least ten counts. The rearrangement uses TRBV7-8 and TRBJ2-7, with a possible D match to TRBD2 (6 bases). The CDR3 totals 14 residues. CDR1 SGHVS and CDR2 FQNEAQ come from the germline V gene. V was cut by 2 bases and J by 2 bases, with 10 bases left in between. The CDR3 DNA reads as TGTGCCAGCAGCTTATTGGCGGGGCCCTACGAGCAGTACTTC. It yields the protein CASSLLAGPYEQYF.

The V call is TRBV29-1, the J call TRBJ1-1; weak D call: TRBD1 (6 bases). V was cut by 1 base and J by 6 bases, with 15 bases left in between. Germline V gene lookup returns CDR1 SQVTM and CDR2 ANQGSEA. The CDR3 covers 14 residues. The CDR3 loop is CSVEGVRGIAEAFF. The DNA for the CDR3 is TGCAGCGTTGAAGGCGTCAGGGGTATCGCTGAAGCTTTCTTT.

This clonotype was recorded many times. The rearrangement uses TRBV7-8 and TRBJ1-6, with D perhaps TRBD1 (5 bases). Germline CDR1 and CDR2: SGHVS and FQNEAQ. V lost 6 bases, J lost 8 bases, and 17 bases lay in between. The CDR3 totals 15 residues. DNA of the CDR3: TGTGCCAGCAGACACACTCGGGGGTCGGATTCACCCCTCCACTTT. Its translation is CASRHTRGSDSPLHF.

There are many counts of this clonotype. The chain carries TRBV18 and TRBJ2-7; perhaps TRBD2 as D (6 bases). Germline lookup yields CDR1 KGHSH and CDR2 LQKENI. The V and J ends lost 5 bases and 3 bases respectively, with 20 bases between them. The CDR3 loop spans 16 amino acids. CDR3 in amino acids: CASSEGTSSSYYEQYF. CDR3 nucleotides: TGTGCCAGCTCAGAAGGAACTAGCTCCTCCTACTACGAGCAGTACTTC.

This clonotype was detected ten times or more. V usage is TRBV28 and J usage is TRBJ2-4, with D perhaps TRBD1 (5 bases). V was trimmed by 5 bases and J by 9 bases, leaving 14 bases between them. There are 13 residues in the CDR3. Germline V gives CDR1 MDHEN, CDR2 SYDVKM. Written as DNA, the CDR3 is TGTGCCAGCAGTGCCGTTCAGGGTACCATTCAGTACTTC. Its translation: CASSAVQGTIQYF.

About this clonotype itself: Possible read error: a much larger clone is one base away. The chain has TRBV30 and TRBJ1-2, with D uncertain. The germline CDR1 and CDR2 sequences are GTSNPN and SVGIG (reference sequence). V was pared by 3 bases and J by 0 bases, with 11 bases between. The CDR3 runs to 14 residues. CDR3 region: CAWRCPPANYGYTF. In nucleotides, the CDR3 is TGTGCCTGGAGGTGTCCTCCAGCTAACTATGGCTACACCTTC.

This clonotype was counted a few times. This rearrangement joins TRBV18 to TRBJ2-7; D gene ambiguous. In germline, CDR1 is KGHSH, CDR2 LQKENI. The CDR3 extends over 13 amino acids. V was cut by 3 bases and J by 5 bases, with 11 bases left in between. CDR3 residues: CASSPQERDEQYF. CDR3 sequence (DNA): TGTGCCAGCTCACCCCAGGAAAGAGACGAGCAGTACTTC. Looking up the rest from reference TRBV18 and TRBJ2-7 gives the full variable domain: NAGVMQNPRHLVRRRGQEARLRCSPMKGHSHVYWYRQLPEEGLKFMVYLQKENIIDESGMPKERFSAEFPKEGPSILRIQQVVRGDSAAYFCASSPQERDEQYFGPGTRLTVT.